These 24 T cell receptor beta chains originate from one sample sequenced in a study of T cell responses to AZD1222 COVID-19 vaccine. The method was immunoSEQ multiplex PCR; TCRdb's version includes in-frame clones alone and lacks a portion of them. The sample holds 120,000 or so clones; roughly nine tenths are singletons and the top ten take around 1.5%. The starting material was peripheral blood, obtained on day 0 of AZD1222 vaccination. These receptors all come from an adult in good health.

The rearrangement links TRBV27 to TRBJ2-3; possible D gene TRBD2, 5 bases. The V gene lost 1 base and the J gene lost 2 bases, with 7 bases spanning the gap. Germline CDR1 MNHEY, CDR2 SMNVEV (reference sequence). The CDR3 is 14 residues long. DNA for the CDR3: TGTGCCAGCAGTTTATTGGGAGACACAGATACGCAGTATTTT. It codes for CASSLLGDTDTQYF.

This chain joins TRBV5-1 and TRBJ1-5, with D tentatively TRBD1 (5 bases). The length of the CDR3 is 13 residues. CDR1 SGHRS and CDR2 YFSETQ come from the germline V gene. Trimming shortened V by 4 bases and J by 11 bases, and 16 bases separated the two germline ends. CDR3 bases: TGCGCCAGCAGCCTAGACGTGGGGCAGACCCAGCATTTT. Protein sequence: CASSLDVGQTQHF.

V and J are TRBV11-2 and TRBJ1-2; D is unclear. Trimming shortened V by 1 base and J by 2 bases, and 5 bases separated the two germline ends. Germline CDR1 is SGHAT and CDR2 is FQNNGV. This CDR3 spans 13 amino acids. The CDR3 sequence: CASSLVRNYGYTF. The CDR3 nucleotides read TGTGCCAGCAGCTTAGTCAGGAACTATGGCTACACCTTC.

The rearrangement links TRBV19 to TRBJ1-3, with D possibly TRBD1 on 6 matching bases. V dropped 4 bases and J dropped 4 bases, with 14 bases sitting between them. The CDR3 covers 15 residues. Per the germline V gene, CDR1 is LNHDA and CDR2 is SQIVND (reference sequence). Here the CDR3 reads CASSKTAGQGNTIYF. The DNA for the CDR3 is TGTGCCAGTAGTAAAACAGCCGGACAGGGAAACACCATATATTTT.

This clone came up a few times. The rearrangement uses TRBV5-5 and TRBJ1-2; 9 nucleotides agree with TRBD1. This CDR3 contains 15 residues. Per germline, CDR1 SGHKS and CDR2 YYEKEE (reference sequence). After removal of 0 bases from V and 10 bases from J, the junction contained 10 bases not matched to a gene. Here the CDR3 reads CASSLARDRAPNYTF. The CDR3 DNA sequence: TGTGCCAGCAGCTTGGCCCGGGACAGGGCCCCCAACTACACCTTC.

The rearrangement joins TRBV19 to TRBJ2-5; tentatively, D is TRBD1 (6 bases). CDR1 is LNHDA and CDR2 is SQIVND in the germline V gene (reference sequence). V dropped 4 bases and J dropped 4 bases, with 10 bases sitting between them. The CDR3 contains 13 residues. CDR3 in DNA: TGTGCCAGTAGTAAGGGGACACGAGAGACCCAGTACTTC. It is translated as CASSKGTRETQYF.

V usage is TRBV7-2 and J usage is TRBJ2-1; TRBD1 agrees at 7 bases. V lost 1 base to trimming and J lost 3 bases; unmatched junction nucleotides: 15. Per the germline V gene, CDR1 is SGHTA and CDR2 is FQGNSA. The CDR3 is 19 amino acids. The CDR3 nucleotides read TGTGCCAGCAGCTTAGAGGCCCAGACAGGGCAAAGACTCTACAATGAGCAGTTCTTC. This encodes CASSLEAQTGQRLYNEQFF.

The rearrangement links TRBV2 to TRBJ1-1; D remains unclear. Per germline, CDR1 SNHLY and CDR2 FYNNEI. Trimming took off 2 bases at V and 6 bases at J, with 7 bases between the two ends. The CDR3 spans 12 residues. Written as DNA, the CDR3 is TGTGCCAGCAGTGAAATCGGCCCTGAAGCTTTCTTT. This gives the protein CASSEIGPEAFF.

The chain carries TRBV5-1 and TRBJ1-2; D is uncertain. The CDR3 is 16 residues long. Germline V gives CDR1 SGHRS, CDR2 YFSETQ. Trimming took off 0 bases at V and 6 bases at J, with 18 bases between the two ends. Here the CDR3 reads CASSLGGEGNRNGYTF. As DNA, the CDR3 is TGCGCCAGCAGCTTGGGGGGAGAGGGTAACAGAAATGGCTACACCTTC. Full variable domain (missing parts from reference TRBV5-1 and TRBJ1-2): KAGVTQTPRYLIKTRGQQVTLSCSPISGHRSVSWYQQTPGQGLQFLFEYFSETQRNKGNFPGRFSGRQFSNSRSEMNVSTLELGDSALYLCASSLGGEGNRNGYTFGSGTRLTVV.

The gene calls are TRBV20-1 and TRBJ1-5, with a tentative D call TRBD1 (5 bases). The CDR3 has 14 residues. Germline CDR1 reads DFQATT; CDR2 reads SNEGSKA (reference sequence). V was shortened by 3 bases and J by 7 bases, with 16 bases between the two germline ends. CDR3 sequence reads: CSASRQGKEQPQHF. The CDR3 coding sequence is TGCAGTGCTAGTCGGCAGGGTAAGGAACAGCCCCAGCATTTT.

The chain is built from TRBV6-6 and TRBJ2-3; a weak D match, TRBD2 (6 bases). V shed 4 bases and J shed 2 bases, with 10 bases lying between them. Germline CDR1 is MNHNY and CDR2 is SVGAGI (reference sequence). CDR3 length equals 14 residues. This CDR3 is CASSSRDSTDTQYF. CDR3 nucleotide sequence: TGTGCCAGCAGTTCCCGGGACTCCACAGATACGCAGTATTTT.

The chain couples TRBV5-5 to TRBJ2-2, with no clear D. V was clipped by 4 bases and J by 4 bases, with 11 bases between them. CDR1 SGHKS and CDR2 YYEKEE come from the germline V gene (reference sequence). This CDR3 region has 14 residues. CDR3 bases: TGTGCCAGCAGCGCAGGACCTACCACCGGGGAGCTGTTTTTT. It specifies CASSAGPTTGELFF.

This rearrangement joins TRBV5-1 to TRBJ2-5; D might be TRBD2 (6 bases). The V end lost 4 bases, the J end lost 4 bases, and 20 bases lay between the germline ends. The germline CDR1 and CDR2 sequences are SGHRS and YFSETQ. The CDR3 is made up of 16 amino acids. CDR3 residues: CASSPGLAWLSETQYF. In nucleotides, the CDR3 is TGCGCCAGCAGCCCTGGGCTAGCGTGGTTATCAGAGACCCAGTACTTC.

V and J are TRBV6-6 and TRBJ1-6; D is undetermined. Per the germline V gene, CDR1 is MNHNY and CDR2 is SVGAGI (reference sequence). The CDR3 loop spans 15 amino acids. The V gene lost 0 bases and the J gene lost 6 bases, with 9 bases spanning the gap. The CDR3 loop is CASSYSGLPNSPLHF. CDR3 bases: TGTGCCAGCAGTTACTCAGGTTTACCTAATTCACCCCTCCACTTT.

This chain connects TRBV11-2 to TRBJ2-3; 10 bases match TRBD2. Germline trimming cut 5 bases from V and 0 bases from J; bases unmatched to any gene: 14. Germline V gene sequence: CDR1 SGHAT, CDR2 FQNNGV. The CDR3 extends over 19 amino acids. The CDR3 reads CASSPGGLAGALSTDTQYF. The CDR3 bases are TGTGCCAGCAGCCCGGGGGGGCTAGCGGGAGCGTTAAGCACAGATACGCAGTATTTT.

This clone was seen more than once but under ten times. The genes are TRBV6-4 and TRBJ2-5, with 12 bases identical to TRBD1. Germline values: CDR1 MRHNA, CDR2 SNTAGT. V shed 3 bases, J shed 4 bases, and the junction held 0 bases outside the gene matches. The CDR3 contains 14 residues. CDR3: CASSEGQGAETQYF. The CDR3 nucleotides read TGTGCCAGCAGTGAGGGACAGGGGGCAGAGACCCAGTACTTC.

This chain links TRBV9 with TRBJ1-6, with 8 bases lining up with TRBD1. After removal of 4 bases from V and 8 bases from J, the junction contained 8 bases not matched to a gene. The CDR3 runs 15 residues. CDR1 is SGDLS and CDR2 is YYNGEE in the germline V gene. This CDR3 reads CASSPGQGKDSPLHF. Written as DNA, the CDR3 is TGTGCCAGCAGCCCTGGACAGGGTAAGGATTCACCCCTCCACTTT.

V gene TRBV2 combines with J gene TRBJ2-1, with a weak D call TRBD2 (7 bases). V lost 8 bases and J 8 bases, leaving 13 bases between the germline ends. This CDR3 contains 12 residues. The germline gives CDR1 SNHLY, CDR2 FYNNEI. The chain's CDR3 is CASRGEGDEQFF. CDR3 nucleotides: TGTGCCAGCCGGGGGGAGGGGGATGAGCAGTTCTTC. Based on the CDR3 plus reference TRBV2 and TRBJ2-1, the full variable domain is EPEVTQTPSHQVTQMGQEVILRCVPISNHLYFYWYRQILGQKVEFLVSFYNNEISEKSEIFDDQFSVERPDGSNFTLKIRSTKLEDSAMYFCASRGEGDEQFFGPGTRLTVL.

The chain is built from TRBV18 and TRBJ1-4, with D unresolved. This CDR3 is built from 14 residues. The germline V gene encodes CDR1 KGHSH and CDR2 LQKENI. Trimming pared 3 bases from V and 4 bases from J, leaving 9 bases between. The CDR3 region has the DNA TGTGCCAGCTCACCGAAAGGAAATAATGAAAAACTGTTTTTT. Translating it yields CASSPKGNNEKLFF.

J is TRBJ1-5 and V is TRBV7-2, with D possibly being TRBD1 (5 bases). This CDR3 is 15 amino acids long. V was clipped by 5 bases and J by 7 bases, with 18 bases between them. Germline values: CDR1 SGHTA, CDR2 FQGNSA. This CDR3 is CASSKRAAWDQPQHF. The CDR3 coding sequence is TGTGCCAGCAGCAAAAGGGCGGCTTGGGACCAGCCCCAGCATTTT.

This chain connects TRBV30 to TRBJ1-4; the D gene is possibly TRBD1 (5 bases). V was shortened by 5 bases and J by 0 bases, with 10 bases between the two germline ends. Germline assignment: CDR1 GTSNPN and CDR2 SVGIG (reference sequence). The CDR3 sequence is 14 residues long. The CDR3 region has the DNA TGTGCCTGGCAGAGACAGTCAACTAATGAAAAACTGTTTTTT. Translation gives CAWQRQSTNEKLFF.

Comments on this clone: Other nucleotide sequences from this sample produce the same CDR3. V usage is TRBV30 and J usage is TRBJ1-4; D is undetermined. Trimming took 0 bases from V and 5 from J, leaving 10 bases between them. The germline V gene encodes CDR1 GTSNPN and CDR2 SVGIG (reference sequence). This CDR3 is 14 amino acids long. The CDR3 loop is CAWSVGGTNEKLFF. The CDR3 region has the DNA TGTGCCTGGAGTGTAGGAGGTACAAATGAAAAACTGTTTTTT.

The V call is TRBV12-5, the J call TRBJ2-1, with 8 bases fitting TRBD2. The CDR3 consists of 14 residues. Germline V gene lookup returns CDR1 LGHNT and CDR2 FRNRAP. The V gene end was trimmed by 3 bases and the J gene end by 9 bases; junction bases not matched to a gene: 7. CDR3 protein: CASGFRAGGGEQFF. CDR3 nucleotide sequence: TGTGCTAGTGGTTTTAGGGCGGGAGGAGGTGAGCAGTTCTTC.

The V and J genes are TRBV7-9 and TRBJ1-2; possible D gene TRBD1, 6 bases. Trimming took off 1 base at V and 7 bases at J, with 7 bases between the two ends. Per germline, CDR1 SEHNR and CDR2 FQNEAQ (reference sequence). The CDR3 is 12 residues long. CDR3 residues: CASSLDRVGYTF. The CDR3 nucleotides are TGTGCCAGCAGCTTAGACAGGGTTGGCTACACCTTC.